This entry is about one T cell receptor beta chain. Assay used: immunoSEQ multiplex PCR; TCRdb lists only in-frame clones, some missing. Of roughly 24,000 clones in the sample, 78% were seen once. Germline CDR1 LNHDA, CDR2 SQIVND (reference sequence). Trimming took off 1 base at V and 0 bases at J, with 7 bases between the two ends. The length of the CDR3 is 15 residues. The data are from a study of cytotoxic CD8 clonotypes in ibrutinib-treated CLL. The clonotype originates from a human donor with chronic lymphocytic leukemia. Here the sequenced sample was PBMCs, taken before ibrutinib treatment. This chain joins TRBV19 and TRBJ1-3; D ambiguous. The CDR3 DNA is TGTGCCAGTAGTATAGTGTCGAGCTCTGGAAACACCATATATTTT. Translating it yields CASSIVSSSGNTIYF.